The present entry profiles one TCR beta chain with its context. Its antigen is as yet unknown. This record belongs to a study of cytomegalovirus exposure and HLA in healthy donors. Findings of the study overall: Within an earlier analysis, most TCR beta V segments proved productive either about 90% or about 30% of the time.

Donors showed nominal health when sampled, although they likely had unrecorded immune exposures. The CDR3 contains 14 residues. Trimming left V 1 base short and J 4 bases short, with 11 bases between. Germline CDR1 is GTSNPN and CDR2 is SVGIG (reference sequence). The PCR used 60 Vbeta and 13 Jbeta primers. Profiled with immunoSEQ multiplex PCR; TCRdb holds only in-frame clones, not every one. Among 160,000 or so clones listed, 65% to 85% were seen once. The specimen was PBMCs. The TCR was taken from a man between 60 and 75 years old in good health and CMV-seronegative. The chain uses TRBV30 and TRBJ1-5; D uncertain. This CDR3 reads CAWSGVAVNQPQHF. The CDR3 region has the DNA TGTGCCTGGAGTGGGGTGGCGGTTAATCAGCCCCAGCATTTT.